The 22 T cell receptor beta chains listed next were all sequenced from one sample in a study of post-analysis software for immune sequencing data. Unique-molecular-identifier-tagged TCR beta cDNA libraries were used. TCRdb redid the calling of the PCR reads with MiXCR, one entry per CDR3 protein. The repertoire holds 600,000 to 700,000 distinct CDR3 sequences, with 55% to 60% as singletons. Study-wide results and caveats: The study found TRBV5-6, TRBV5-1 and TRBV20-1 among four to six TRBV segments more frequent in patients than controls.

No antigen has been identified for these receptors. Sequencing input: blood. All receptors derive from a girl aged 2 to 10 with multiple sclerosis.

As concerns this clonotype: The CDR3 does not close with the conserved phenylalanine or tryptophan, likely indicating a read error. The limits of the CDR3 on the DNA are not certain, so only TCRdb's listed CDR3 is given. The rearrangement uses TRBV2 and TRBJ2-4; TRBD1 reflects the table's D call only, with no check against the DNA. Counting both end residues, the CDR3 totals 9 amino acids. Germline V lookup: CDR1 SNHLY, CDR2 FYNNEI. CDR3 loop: CASSANRAI.

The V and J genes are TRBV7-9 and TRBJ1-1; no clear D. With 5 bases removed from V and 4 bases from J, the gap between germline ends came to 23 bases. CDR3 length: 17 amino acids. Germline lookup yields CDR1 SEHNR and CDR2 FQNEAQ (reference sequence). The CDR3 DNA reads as TGTGCCAGCAGCCGCGGGTTGGACTCCCGGTCGGTCACTGAAGCTTTCTTT. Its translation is CASSRGLDSRSVTEAFF.

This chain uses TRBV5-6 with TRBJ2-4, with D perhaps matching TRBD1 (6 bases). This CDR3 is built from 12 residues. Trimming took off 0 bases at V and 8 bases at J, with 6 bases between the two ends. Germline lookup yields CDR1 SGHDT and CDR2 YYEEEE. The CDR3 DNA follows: TGTGCCAGCAGCTTGGGACAGGACATTCAGTACTTC. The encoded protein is CASSLGQDIQYF.

This chain's CDR3 is CASSSGLAEGKYEQYF. In DNA form, the CDR3 reads TGTGCCAGCAGCTCCGGACTAGCGGAGGGGAAGTACGAGCAGTACTTC. The chain combines TRBV7-6 with TRBJ2-7, with 10 bases aligning to TRBD2. The germline V gene has CDR1 SGHVS and CDR2 FNYEAQ. The CDR3 spans 16 residues. Trimming cost V 4 bases and J 4 bases; bases outside gene matches: 10.

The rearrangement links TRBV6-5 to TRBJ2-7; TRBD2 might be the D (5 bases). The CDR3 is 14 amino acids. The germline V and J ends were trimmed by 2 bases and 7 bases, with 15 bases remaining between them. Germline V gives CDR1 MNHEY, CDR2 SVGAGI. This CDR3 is CASSYVEGSGEQYF. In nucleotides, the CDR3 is TGTGCCAGCAGTTACGTTGAGGGATCGGGAGAGCAGTACTTC.

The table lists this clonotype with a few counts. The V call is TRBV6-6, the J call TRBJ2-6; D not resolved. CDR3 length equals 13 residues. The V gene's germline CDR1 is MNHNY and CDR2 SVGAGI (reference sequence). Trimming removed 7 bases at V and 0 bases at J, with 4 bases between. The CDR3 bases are TGTGCCAGCACCATCTCTGGGGCCAACGTCCTGACTTTC. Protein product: CASTISGANVLTF.

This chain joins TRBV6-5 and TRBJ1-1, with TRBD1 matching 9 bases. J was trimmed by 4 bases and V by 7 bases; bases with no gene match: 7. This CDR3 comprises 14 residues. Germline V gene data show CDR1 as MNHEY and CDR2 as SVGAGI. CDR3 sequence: CASIRQGGGTEAFF. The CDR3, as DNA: TGTGCCAGCATCAGACAGGGGGGGGGCACTGAAGCTTTCTTT.

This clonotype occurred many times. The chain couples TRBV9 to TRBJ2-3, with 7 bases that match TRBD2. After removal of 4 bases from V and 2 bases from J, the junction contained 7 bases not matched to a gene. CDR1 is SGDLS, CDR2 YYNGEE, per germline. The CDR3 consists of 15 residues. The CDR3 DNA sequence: TGTGCCAGCAGCCCTGCGGGAGTAAACACAGATACGCAGTATTTT. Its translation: CASSPAGVNTDTQYF.

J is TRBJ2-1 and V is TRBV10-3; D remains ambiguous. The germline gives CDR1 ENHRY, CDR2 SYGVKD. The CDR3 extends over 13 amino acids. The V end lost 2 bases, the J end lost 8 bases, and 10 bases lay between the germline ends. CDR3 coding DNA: TGTGCCATCAGTGAGACCCCCCGAGATGAGCAGTTCTTC. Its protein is CAISETPRDEQFF.

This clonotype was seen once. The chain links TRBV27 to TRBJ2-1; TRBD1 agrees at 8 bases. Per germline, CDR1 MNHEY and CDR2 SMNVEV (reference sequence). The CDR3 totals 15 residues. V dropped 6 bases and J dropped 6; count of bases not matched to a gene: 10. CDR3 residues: CASRASLDRVNEQFF. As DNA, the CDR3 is TGTGCCAGCAGGGCCTCGCTGGACAGGGTCAATGAGCAGTTCTTC.

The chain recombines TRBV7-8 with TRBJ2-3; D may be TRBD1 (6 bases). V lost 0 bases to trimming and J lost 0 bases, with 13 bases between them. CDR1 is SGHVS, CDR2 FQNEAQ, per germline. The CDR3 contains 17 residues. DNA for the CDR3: TGTGCCAGCAGCTTAGCGCTAGGACAGCTTAGCACAGATACGCAGTATTTT. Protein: CASSLALGQLSTDTQYF.

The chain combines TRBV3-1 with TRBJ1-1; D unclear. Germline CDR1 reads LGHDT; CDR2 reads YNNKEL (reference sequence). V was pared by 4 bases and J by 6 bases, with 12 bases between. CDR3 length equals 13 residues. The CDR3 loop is CASSPTGVSEAFF. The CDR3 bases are TGTGCCAGCAGCCCAACGGGTGTTTCTGAAGCTTTCTTT.

The CDR3 reads CASQRDSSYNEQFF. The CDR3, as DNA: TGTGCCAGCCAGAGGGACAGCTCCTACAATGAGCAGTTCTTC. The chain carries TRBV28 and TRBJ2-1, with 7 bases fitting TRBD1. CDR1 and CDR2 (germline): MDHEN, SYDVKM. V gave up 8 bases and J gave up 0 bases; unmatched junction bases: 4. The CDR3 covers 14 residues.

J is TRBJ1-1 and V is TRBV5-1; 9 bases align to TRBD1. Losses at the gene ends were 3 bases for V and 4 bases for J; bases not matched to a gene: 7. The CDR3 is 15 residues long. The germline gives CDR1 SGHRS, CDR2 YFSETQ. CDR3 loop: CASSWGTGLFTEAFF. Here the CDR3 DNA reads TGCGCCAGCAGCTGGGGGACAGGGTTATTCACTGAAGCTTTCTTT.

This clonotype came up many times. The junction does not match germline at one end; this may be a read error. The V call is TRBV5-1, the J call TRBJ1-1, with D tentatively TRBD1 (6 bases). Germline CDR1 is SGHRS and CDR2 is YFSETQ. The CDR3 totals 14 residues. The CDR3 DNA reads TGTGCCAGCAGTTTAGGGGGGCCTAACACTGAAGCTTTCTTT. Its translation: CASSLGGPNTEAFF.

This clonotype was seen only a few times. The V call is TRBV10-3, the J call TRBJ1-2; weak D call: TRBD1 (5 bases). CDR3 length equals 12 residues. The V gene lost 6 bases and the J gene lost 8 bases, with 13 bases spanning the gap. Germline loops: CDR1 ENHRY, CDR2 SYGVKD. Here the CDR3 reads CAISGGIYGYTF. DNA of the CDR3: TGTGCCATCAGCGGGGGGATCTACGGCTACACCTTC.

This CDR3 reads CASSPARVLETQYF. CDR3 nucleotides: TGTGCCAGCAGTCCGGCGCGGGTATTAGAGACCCAGTACTTC. This chain uses TRBV12-3 or TRBV12-4 with TRBJ2-5; possible D gene TRBD2, 5 bases. The CDR3 contains 14 residues. V dropped 5 bases and J dropped 4 bases, with 14 bases sitting between them.

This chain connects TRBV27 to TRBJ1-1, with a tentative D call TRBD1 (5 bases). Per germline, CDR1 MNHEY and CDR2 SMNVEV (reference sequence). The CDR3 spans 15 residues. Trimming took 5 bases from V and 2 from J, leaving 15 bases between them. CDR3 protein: CASSTHRGRNTEAFF. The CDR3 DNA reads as TGTGCCAGCAGTACTCACCGGGGCAGAAACACTGAAGCTTTCTTT.

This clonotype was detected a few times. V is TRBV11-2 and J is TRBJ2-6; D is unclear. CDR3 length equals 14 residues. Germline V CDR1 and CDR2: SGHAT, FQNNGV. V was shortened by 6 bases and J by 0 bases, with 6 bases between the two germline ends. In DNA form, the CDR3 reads TGTGCCAGCAGGAGGAGCTCTGGGGCCAACGTCCTGACTTTC. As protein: CASRRSSGANVLTF.

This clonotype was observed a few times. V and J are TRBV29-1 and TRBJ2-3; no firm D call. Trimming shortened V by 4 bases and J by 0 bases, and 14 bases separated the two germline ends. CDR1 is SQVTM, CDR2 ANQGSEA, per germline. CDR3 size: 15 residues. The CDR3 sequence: CSVGGALSSTDTQYF. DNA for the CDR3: TGCAGCGTTGGAGGCGCCTTATCGAGCACAGATACGCAGTATTTT.

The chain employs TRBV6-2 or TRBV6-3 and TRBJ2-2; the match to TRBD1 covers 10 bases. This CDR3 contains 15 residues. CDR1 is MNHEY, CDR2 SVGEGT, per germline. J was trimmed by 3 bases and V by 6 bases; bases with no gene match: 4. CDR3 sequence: CASSTGTGDTGELFF. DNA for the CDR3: TGTGCCAGCAGCACCGGGACAGGGGACACCGGGGAGCTGTTTTTT.

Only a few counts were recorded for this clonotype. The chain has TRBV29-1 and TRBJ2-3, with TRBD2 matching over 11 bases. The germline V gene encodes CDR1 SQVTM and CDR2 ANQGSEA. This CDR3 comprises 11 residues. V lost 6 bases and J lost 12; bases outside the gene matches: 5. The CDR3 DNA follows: TGCAGCGTCCCTACTAGCGGGAGCCAGTATTTT. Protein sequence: CSVPTSGSQYF.